These 21 T cell receptor beta chains were sequenced from one sample in a study of blood T cell repertoires in COVID-19. Data came from immunoSEQ multiplex PCR; TCRdb stores just in-frame clones and leaves some out. The data contain 200,000 to 250,000 clones, roughly 80% of them singletons. The sample comprised peripheral blood. The receptors were gathered from a woman aged 80 or older with COVID-19, enrolled during active disease.

V and J are TRBV21-1 and TRBJ1-1; the D call TRBD1 from the table was never checked on the DNA. TRBV21-1 represents a pseudogene. The CDR3 covers 16 residues. CDR3 in amino acids: CASSKAGQDAAGKAFF. Here the CDR3 DNA reads TGTGCCAGCAGCAAAGCGGGACAGGACGCCGCGGGAAAAGCTTTCTTT.

In this sample, this clone turned up once. The rearrangement uses TRBV12-5 and TRBJ1-2; perhaps TRBD1 as D (5 bases). The CDR3 consists of 13 residues. From germline, CDR1 is LGHNT and CDR2 FRNRAP. V dropped 3 bases and J dropped 8 bases, with 13 bases sitting between them. CDR3 amino acids: CASGFPAGRGYTF. CDR3 in DNA: TGTGCTAGTGGTTTCCCGGCGGGGCGCGGCTACACCTTC. The full variable domain, completed using reference TRBV12-5 and TRBJ1-2, is DARVTQTPRHKVTEMGQEVTMRCQPILGHNTVFWYRQTMMQGLELLAYFRNRAPLDDSGMPKDRFSAEMPDATLATLKIQPSEPRDSAVYFCASGFPAGRGYTFGSGTRLTVV.

This clone was picked up a small number of times. The V gene is TRBV7-2, the J gene TRBJ2-3; unclear D gene. V lost 1 base and J 2 bases, leaving 7 bases between the germline ends. The CDR3 length is 14 residues. CDR1 SGHTA and CDR2 FQGNSA come from the germline V gene. In DNA form, the CDR3 reads TGTGCCAGCAGCTTAGAAGCGTTCACAGATACGCAGTATTTT. Its protein is CASSLEAFTDTQYF.

CDR3 in amino acids: CASSYSYNEQFF. CDR3 nucleotide sequence: TGTGCCAGCAGTTACTCCTACAATGAGCAGTTCTTC. V gene TRBV9 combines with J gene TRBJ2-1; D is undetermined. This CDR3 region has 12 residues. Looked up from germline, CDR1 is SGDLS and CDR2 is YYNGEE. Trimming took 5 bases from V and 0 from J, leaving 3 bases between them. The full variable domain, its missing parts supplied by reference TRBV9 and TRBJ2-1, is DSGVTQTPKHLITATGQRVTLRCSPRSGDLSVYWYQQSLDQGLQFLIQYYNGEERAKGNILERFSAQQFPDLHSELNLSSLELGDSALYFCASSYSYNEQFFGPGTRLTVL.

This clone has just a few counts. This chain uses TRBV7-9 with TRBJ1-5; no reliable D call. The V end was cut by 5 bases, the J end by 3 bases, with 5 bases between. Germline V gene data show CDR1 as SEHNR and CDR2 as FQNEAQ (reference sequence). The CDR3 is 12 residues long. The CDR3 loop reads CASSPPNQPQHF. The CDR3 DNA follows: TGTGCCAGCAGCCCTCCCAATCAGCCCCAGCATTTT.

This clone has only a few counts. The V gene is TRBV7-2, the J gene TRBJ2-7; TRBD2 is a possible D gene (5 bases). This CDR3 region has 16 residues. Trimming removed 3 bases from V and 3 bases from J, with 18 bases in between. Germline V gene sequence: CDR1 SGHTA, CDR2 FQGNSA. The CDR3 is CASSFGDPAAGYEQYF. The CDR3 DNA is TGTGCCAGCAGCTTCGGCGACCCGGCGGCGGGCTACGAGCAGTACTTC.

This rearrangement joins TRBV6-5 to TRBJ1-2; D is possibly TRBD1 (5 bases). Deletions cut 3 bases from V and 4 bases from J, with 12 bases between. This CDR3 comprises 14 residues. Looked up from germline, CDR1 is MNHEY and CDR2 is SVGAGI. CDR3 in DNA: TGTGCCAGCAGTTATCTAAGGCAGGGCTATGGCTACACCTTC. Translating it yields CASSYLRQGYGYTF.

The chain carries TRBV28 and TRBJ2-3; 9 bases agree with TRBD2. With 6 bases clipped from V and 4 bases from J, the junction kept 11 bases outside the gene matches. Germline values: CDR1 MDHEN, CDR2 SYDVKM. The CDR3 sequence is 16 residues long. Written as DNA, the CDR3 is TGTGCCAGCAGGCTCCTAGCGGGGAGGATGCCAGATACGCAGTATTTT. Residues: CASRLLAGRMPDTQYF.

V usage is TRBV19 and J usage is TRBJ2-7, with TRBD1 as a possible D gene (5 bases). Germline V CDR1 and CDR2: LNHDA, SQIVND (reference sequence). V lost 1 base to trimming and J lost 6 bases, with 13 bases between them. The CDR3 sequence is 14 residues long. The CDR3 region has the DNA TGTGCCAGTAGTATAGCGGGCAGGGCGAGCGAGCAGTACTTC. Residues: CASSIAGRASEQYF.

The genes are TRBV6-4 and TRBJ2-5; maybe TRBD2 (5 bases). Germline values: CDR1 MRHNA, CDR2 SNTAGT. The CDR3 loop spans 13 amino acids. With 4 bases removed from V and 5 bases from J, the gap between germline ends came to 11 bases. The CDR3 reads CASSVGAHETQYF. As DNA, the CDR3 is TGTGCCAGCAGTGTGGGAGCCCATGAGACCCAGTACTTC.

As for this clone: The same CDR3 can be traced to other DNA sequences in this sample. The chain couples TRBV3-1 (or the pseudogene TRBV3-2) to TRBJ1-1, with D possibly TRBD1 on 5 matching bases. Between the trimmed V and J ends, which lost 1 base and 4 bases, there was a span of 10 bases. CDR1 is LGHDT and CDR2 is YNNKEL in the germline V gene (reference sequence). The length of the CDR3 is 14 residues. The CDR3 nucleotides are TGTGCCAGCAGCCAAGTCGGCGGGGGCACTGAAGCTTTCTTT. Protein: CASSQVGGGTEAFF.

V and J are TRBV7-9 and TRBJ2-5; D is possibly TRBD1 (6 bases). Per the germline V gene, CDR1 is SEHNR and CDR2 is FQNEAQ (reference sequence). The CDR3 covers 13 residues. V lost 5 bases and J 4 bases, leaving 11 bases between the germline ends. DNA for the CDR3: TGTGCCAGCAGCCCCGGACAGCTAGAGACCCAGTACTTC. Translating it yields CASSPGQLETQYF.

The V and J genes are TRBV5-8 and TRBJ2-2; possibly TRBD1 for D (6 bases). The V and J ends lost 4 bases and 5 bases respectively, with 15 bases between them. The CDR3 extends over 15 amino acids. Germline CDR1 SGHTS, CDR2 YDEGEE. The CDR3 spells CASSGGRGWTGELFF. The CDR3 DNA is TGTGCCAGCAGCGGAGGCAGGGGATGGACCGGGGAGCTGTTTTTT. The whole variable domain, filled in from reference TRBV5-8 and TRBJ2-2, reads EAGVTQSPTHLIKTRGQQATLRCSPISGHTSVYWYQQALGLGLQFLLWYDEGEERNRGNFPPRFSGRQFPNYSSELNVNALELEDSALYLCASSGGRGWTGELFFGEGSRLTVL.

The sample holds a few counts of this clone. The CDR3 region is CASSPQGSGNTEAFF. In DNA form, the CDR3 reads TGCGCCAGCAGCCCCCAGGGATCAGGGAACACTGAAGCTTTCTTT. The chain recombines TRBV5-1 with TRBJ1-1; maybe TRBD1 (5 bases). CDR1 and CDR2 (germline): SGHRS, YFSETQ. The CDR3 runs to 15 residues. Between the trimmed V and J ends, which lost 4 bases and 1 base, there was a span of 14 bases.

The J gene is TRBJ1-1, the V gene TRBV27, with TRBD1 as a possible D gene (5 bases). V lost 5 bases and J lost 1, with 11 bases in between. In germline, CDR1 is MNHEY, CDR2 SMNVEV (reference sequence). This CDR3 has 14 amino acids. CDR3 in DNA: TGTGCCAGCAGTAATACCGACAGGAACACTGAAGCTTTCTTT. Protein sequence: CASSNTDRNTEAFF.

The rearrangement uses TRBV6-5 and TRBJ1-1; 8 positions agree with TRBD1. The CDR3 has 13 residues. CDR1 MNHEY and CDR2 SVGAGI come from the germline V gene. Trimming removed 6 bases from V and 4 bases from J; junction bases left unmatched: 4. CDR3 coding DNA: TGTGCCAGCAGACAAGACAGGGGCACTGAAGCTTTCTTT. Translated: CASRQDRGTEAFF.

This clone was detected once. The chain recombines TRBV7-2 with TRBJ2-4; 8 bases agree with TRBD1. Germline CDR1 and CDR2: SGHTA and FQGNSA. Germline trimming cut 1 base from V and 4 bases from J; bases unmatched to any gene: 0. The CDR3 is 14 amino acids. The CDR3 coding sequence is TGTGCCAGCAGCTTAGGGACAGGGAAAAACATTCAGTACTTC. This encodes CASSLGTGKNIQYF.

For the CDR3, the DNA is TGTGCCAGCGCGGACAGGGGTTTTTATAGGCAGTTCTTC. Its protein product is CASADRGFYRQFF. This chain links TRBV11-2 with TRBJ2-1; TRBD1 matches 9 bases. Germline V CDR1 and CDR2: SGHAT, FQNNGV. With V trimmed by 8 bases and J by 12 bases, 11 bases remained unmatched. The CDR3 is made up of 13 amino acids.

CDR3 sequence reads: CASSPRSGRTEQYF. Written as DNA, the CDR3 is TGTGCCAGCAGCCCCCGAAGCGGGAGAACGGAGCAGTACTTC. The gene calls are TRBV3-1 (or the pseudogene TRBV3-2) and TRBJ2-7, with 8 bases fitting TRBD2. V was clipped by 4 bases and J by 7 bases; unmatched bases: 9. Germline CDR1 LGHDT, CDR2 YNNKEL (reference sequence). The CDR3 runs to 14 residues.

This chain links TRBV5-5 with TRBJ1-1, with 10 bases fitting TRBD1. This CDR3 spans 15 amino acids. Unmatched junction bases numbered 9, after V lost 4 bases and J lost 6 bases. Germline V CDR1 and CDR2: SGHKS, YYEKEE (reference sequence). The CDR3 region has the DNA TGTGCCAGCAGCCTAAACCGGGACAGGGGTTCTGAAGCTTTCTTT. Its translation is CASSLNRDRGSEAFF.

The count of this clone is one. The genes are TRBV19 and TRBJ1-5; the match to TRBD1 covers 8 bases. The CDR3 runs to 13 residues. Germline values: CDR1 LNHDA, CDR2 SQIVND (reference sequence). V shed 9 bases and J 9 bases; nucleotides not matched to a gene: 10. DNA of the CDR3: TGTGCCAGCAACAGGGGGTCTCATCGGCCCCAGCATTTT. Residues: CASNRGSHRPQHF. The full variable domain, rest sourced from reference TRBV19 and TRBJ1-5, is DGGITQSPKYLFRKEGQNVTLSCEQNLNHDAMYWYRQDPGQGLRLIYYSQIVNDFQKGDIAEGYSVSREKKESFPLTVTSAQKNPTAFYLCASNRGSHRPQHFGDGTRLSIL.